The T cell receptor (beta chain) described here comes from a study of blood T cell repertoires in COVID-19. Whole-study context: Spain, Italy and the United States supplied samples that represented acute and convalescent COVID-19. Nucleic acid was either cDNA or gDNA, and it came from T cells, B-cell-depleted T cells, or PBMCs.

In the study's own analysis: It was from reference gene primer amplification that nucleated cell counts were estimated. Measured with immunoSEQ multiplex PCR; TCRdb has only the in-frame clones, and not every one. V and J calls and clone size are copied from that table; D and trimming were computed from the DNA. This table holds approximately 170,000 clones, 84% found once. The germline V gene encodes CDR1 KGHSH and CDR2 LQKENI. This CDR3 comprises 15 residues. Trimming removed 0 bases from V and 7 bases from J; junction bases left unmatched: 4. This chain uses TRBV18 with TRBJ2-1; TRBD1 aligns across 9 bases. Sample: peripheral blood. The clonotype was recovered from a man between 70 and 80 years old with active or convalescent COVID-19. CDR3 in amino acids: CASSPPGQGGNEQFF. In nucleotides, the CDR3 is TGTGCCAGCTCACCACCGGGACAGGGAGGGAATGAGCAGTTCTTC.